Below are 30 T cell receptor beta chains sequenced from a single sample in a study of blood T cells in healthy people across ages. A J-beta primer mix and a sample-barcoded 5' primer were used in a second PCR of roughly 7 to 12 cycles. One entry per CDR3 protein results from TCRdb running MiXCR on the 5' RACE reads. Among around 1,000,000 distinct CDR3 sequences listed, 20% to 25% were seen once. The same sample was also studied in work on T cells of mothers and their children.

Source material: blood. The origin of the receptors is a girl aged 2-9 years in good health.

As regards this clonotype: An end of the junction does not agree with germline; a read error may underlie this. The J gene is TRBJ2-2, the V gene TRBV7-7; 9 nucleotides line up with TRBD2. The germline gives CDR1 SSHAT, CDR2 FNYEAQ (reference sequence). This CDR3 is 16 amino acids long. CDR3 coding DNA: TGTGCTAGCAGCCAGCTAGCGGGATACAACACCGGGGAGCTGTTTTTT. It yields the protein CASSQLAGYNTGELFF. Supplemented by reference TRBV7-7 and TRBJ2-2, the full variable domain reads GAGVSQSPRYKVTKRGQDVTLRCDPISSHATLYWYQQALGQGPEFLTYFNYEAQPDKSGLPSDRFSAERPEGSISTLTIQRTEQRDSAMYRCASSQLAGYNTGELFFGEGSRLTVL.

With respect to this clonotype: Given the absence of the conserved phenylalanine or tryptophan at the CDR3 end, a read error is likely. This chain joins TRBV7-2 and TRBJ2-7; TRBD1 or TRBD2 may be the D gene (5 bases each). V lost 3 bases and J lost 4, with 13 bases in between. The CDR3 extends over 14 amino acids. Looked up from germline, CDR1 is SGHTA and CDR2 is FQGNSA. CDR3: CASSFGGTSYEQYS. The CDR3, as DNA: TGTGCCAGCAGCTTTGGGGGAACTTCTTACGAGCAGTACTCC.

As DNA, the CDR3 is TGCAGCGTTAAGGATCTAGCCGACGGCACAGATACGCAGTATTTT. Its protein is CSVKDLADGTDTQYF. The chain carries TRBV20-1 and TRBJ2-3; a possible D gene is TRBD2 (5 bases). This CDR3 has 15 residues. Germline V gives CDR1 DFQATT, CDR2 SNEGSKA (reference sequence).

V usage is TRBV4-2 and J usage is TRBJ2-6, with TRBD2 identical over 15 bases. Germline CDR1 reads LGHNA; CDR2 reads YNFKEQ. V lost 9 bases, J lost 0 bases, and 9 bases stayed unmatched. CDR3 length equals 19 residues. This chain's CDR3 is CASDPGLAGGTSGANVLTF. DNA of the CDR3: TGTGCCAGTGACCCGGGACTAGCGGGAGGTACCTCTGGGGCCAACGTCCTGACTTTC.

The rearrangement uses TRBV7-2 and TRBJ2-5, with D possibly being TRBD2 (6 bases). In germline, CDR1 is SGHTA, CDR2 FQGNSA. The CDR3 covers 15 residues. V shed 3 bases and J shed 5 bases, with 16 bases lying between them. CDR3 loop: CASSFGAGTFETQYF. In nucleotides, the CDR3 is TGTGCCAGCAGCTTTGGCGCAGGGACTTTCGAGACCCAGTACTTC.

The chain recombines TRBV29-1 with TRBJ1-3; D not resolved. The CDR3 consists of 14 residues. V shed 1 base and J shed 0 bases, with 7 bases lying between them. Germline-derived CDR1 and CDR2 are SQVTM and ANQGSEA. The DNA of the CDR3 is TGCAGCGTTGAAGTGGGTGTCTCTGGAAACACCATATATTTT. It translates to CSVEVGVSGNTIYF.

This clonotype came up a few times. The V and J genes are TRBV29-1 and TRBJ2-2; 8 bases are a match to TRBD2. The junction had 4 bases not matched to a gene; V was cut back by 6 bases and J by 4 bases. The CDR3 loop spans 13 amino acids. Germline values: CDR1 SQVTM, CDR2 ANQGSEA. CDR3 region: CSVLAGFTGELFF. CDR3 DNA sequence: TGCAGCGTGTTAGCGGGGTTCACCGGGGAGCTGTTTTTT.

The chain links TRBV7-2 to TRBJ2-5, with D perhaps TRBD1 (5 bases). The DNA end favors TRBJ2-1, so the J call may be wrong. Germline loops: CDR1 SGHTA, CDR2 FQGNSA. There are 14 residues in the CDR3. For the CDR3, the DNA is TGTGCCAGCAGCTTTCAGGGCCCCCCGGATGAGCAGTTCTTC. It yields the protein CASSFQGPPDEQFF.

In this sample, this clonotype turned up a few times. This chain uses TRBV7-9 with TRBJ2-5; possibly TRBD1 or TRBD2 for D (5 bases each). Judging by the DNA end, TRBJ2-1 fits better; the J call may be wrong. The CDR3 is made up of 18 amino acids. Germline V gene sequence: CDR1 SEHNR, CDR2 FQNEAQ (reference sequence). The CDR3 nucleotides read TGTGCCAGCAGCCCTAGGCCTGGGACCTCCCCACGGGGTAATGAGCAGTTCTTC. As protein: CASSPRPGTSPRGNEQFF.

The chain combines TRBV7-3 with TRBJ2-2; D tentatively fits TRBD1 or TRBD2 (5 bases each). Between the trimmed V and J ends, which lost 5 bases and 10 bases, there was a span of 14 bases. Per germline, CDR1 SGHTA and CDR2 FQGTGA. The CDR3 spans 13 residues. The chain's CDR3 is CASSPGAREELFF. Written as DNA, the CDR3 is TGTGCCAGCAGCCCTGGGGCCCGGGAGGAGCTGTTTTTT.

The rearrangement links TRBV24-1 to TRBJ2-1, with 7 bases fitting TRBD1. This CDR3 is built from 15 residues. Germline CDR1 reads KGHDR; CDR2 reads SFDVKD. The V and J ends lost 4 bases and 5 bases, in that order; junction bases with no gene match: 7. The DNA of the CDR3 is TGTGCCACCAGTGACGTGACAGGGCTCGACAATGAGCAGTTCTTC. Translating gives CATSDVTGLDNEQFF.

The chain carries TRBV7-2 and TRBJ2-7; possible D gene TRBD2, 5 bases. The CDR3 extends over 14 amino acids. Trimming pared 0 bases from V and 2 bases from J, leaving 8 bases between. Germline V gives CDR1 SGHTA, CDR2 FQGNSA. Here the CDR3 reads CASSLAGAPYEQYF. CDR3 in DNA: TGTGCCAGCAGCTTAGCGGGAGCCCCCTACGAGCAGTACTTC.

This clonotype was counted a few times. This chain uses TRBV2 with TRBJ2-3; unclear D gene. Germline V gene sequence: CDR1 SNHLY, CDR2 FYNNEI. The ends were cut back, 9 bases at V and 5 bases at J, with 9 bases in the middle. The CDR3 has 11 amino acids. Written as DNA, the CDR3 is TGTGCCAGACAAGTGGGAGATACGCAGTATTTT. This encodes CARQVGDTQYF.

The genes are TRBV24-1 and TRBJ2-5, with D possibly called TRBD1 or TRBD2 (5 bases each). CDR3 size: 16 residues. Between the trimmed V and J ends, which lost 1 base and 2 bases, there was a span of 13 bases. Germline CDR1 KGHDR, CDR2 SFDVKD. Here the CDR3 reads CATSDFGSGRQETQYF. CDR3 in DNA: TGTGCCACCAGTGATTTTGGCTCGGGACGGCAAGAGACCCAGTACTTC.

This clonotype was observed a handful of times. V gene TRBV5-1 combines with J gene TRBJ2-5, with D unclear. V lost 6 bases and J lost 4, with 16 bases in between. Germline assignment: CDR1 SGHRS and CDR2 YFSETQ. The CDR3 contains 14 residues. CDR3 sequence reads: CASKGQSPSETQYF. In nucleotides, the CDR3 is TGCGCCAGCAAGGGCCAAAGCCCATCAGAGACCCAGTACTTC.

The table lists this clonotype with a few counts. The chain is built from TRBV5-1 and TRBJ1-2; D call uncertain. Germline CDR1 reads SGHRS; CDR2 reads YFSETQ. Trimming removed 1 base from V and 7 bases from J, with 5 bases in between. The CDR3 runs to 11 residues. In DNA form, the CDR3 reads TGCGCCAGCAGCTTGTACGGTGGCTACACCTTC. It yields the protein CASSLYGGYTF.

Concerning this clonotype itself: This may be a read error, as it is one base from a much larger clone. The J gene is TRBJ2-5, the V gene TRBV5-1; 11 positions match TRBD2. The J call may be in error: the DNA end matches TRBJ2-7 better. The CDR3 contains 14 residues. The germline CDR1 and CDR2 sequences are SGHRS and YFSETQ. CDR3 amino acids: CASSYTSGSYEQYF. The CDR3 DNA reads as TGCGCCAGCAGCTATACTAGCGGGAGCTACGAGCAGTACTTC.

The CDR3 here is CASSFRNLAGEVSDTQYF. CDR3 DNA sequence: TGTGCCAGCAGTTTCCGAAATCTAGCGGGAGAAGTGTCAGATACGCAGTATTTT. V usage is TRBV28 and J usage is TRBJ2-3; 10 bases align to TRBD2. CDR1 MDHEN and CDR2 SYDVKM come from the germline V gene. The V segment lost 3 bases and the J segment 4 bases; nucleotides outside the gene matches: 13. This CDR3 is 18 amino acids long.

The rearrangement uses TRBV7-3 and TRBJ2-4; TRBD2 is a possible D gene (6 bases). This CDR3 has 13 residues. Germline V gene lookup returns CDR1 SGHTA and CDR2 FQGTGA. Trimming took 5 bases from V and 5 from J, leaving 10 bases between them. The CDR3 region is CASSTGGENIQYF. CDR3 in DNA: TGTGCCAGCAGCACCGGGGGTGAAAACATTCAGTACTTC.

The CDR3 loop reads CASSLSDAPNNEQFF. As DNA, the CDR3 is TGTGCCAGCAGCTTATCGGACGCCCCGAACAATGAGCAGTTCTTC. V gene TRBV11-2 combines with J gene TRBJ2-1; D gene unclear. CDR3 length: 15 amino acids. V was trimmed by 2 bases and J by 5 bases, leaving 13 bases between them. Germline V gene lookup returns CDR1 SGHAT and CDR2 FQNNGV.

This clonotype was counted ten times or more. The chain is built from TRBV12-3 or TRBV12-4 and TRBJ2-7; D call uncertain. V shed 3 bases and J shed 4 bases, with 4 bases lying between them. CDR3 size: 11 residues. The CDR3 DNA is TGTGCCAGCAGTTTCGCTTACGAGCAGTACTTC. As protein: CASSFAYEQYF.

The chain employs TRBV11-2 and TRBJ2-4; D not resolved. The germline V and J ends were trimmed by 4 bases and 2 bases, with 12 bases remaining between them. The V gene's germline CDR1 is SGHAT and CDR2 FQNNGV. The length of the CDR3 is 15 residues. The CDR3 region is CASSSLYGSKNIQYF. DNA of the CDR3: TGTGCCAGCAGCTCTCTTTACGGCTCCAAAAACATTCAGTACTTC.

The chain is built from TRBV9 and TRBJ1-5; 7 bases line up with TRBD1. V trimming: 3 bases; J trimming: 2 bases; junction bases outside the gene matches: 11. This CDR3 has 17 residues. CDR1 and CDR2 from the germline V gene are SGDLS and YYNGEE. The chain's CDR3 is CASSDETGSVGNQPQHF. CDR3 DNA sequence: TGTGCCAGCAGCGATGAGACAGGGTCCGTCGGCAATCAGCCCCAGCATTTT.

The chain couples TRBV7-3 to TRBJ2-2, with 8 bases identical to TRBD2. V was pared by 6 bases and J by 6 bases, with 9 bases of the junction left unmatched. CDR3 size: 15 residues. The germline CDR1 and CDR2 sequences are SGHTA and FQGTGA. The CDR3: CASRPPGGYPGELFF. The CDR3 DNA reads TGTGCCAGCAGGCCTCCGGGAGGGTACCCCGGGGAGCTGTTTTTT. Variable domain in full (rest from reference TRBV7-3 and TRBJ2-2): GAGVSQTPSNKVTEKGKYVELRCDPISGHTALYWYRQSLGQGPEFLIYFQGTGAADDSGLPNDRFFAVRPEGSVSTLKIQRTERGDSAVYLCASRPPGGYPGELFFGEGSRLTVL.

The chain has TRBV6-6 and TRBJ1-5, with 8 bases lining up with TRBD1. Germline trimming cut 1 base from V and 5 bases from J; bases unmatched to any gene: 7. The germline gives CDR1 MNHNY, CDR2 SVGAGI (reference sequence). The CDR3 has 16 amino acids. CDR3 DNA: TGTGCCAGCAGTTACTACCTCACAGGGGGTCATCAGCCCCAGCATTTT. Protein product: CASSYYLTGGHQPQHF.

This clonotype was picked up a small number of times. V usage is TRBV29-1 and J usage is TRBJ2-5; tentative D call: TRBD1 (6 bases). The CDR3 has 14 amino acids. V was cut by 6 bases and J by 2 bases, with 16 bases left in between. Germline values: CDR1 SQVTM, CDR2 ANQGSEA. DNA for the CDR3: TGCAGCGTCGAGACATACAGGGAGCAAGAGACCCAGTACTTC. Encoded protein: CSVETYREQETQYF.

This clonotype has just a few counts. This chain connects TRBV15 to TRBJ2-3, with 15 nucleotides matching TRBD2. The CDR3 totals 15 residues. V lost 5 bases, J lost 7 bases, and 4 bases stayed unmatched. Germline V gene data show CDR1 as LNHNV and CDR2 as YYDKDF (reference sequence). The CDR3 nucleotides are TGTGCCACCAGCTGGACTAGCGGGGGGGCGAATACGCAGTATTTT. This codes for CATSWTSGGANTQYF. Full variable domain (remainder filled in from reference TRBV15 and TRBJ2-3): DAMVIQNPRYQVTQFGKPVTLSCSQTLNHNVMYWYQQKSSQAPKLLFHYYDKDFNNEADTPDNFQSRRPNTSFCFLDIRSPGLGDTAMYLCATSWTSGGANTQYFGPGTRLTVL.

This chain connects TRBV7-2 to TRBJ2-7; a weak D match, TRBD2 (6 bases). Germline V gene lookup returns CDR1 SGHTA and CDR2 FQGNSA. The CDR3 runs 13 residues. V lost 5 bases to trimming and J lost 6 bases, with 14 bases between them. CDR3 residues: CASSPGAGCEQYF. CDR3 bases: TGTGCCAGCAGCCCCGGGGCGGGGTGCGAGCAGTACTTC.

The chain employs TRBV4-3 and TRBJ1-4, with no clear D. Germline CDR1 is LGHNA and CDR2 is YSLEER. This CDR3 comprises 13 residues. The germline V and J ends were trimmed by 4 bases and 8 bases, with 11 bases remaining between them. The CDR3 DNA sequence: TGCGCCAGCAGCCGCGGGGTTGGAGAAAAACTGTTTTTT. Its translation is CASSRGVGEKLFF.

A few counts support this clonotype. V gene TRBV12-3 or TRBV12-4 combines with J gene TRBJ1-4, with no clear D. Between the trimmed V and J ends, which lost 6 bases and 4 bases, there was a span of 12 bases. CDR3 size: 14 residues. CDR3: CASSEAARNEKLFF. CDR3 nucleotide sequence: TGTGCCAGCAGCGAGGCCGCGCGTAATGAAAAACTGTTTTTT.